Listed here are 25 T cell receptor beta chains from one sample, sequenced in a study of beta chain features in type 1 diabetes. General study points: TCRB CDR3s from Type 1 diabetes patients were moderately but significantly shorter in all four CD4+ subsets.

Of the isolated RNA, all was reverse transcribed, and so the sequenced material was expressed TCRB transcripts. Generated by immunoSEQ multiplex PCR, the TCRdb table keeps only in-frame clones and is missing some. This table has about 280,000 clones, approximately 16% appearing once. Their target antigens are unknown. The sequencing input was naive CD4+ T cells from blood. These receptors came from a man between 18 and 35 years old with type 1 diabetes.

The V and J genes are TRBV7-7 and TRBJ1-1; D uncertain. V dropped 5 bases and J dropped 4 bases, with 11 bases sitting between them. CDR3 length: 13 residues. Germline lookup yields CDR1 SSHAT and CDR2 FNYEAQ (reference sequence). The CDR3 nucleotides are TGTGCCAGCAGCCGGGGTTGGGGCACTGAAGCTTTCTTT. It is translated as CASSRGWGTEAFF. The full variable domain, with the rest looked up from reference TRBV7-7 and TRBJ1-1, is GAGVSQSPRYKVTKRGQDVTLRCDPISSHATLYWYQQALGQGPEFLTYFNYEAQPDKSGLPSDRFSAERPEGSISTLTIQRTEQRDSAMYRCASSRGWGTEAFFGQGTRLTVV.

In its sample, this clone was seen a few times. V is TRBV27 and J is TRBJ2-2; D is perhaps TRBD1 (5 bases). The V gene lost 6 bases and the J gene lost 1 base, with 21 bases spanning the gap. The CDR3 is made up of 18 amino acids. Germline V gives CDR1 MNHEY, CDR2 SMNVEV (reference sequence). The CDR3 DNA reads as TGTGCCAGCAGAAAGATCAGGGCATCAGATTTGAACACCGGGGAGCTGTTTTTT. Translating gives CASRKIRASDLNTGELFF.

The CDR3 reads CASSHSPQGKNTIYF. The CDR3 DNA is TGTGCCAGCTCACATTCCCCTCAGGGGAAAAACACCATATATTTT. This chain uses TRBV18 with TRBJ1-3; D perhaps matches TRBD1 (6 bases). The CDR3 totals 15 residues. Trimming pared 4 bases from V and 6 bases from J, leaving 16 bases between. Germline V gives CDR1 KGHSH, CDR2 LQKENI.

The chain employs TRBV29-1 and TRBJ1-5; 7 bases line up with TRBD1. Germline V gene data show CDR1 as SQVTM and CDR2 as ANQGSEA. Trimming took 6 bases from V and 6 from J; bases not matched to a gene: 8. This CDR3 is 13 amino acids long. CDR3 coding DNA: TGCAGCGTGGAACAGGGGAACGGTCAGCCCCAGCATTTT. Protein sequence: CSVEQGNGQPQHF.

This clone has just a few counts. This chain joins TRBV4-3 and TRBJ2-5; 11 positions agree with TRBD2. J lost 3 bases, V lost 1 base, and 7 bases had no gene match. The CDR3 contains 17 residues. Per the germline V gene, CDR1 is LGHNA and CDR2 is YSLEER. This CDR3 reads CASSQGNLAGGKETQYF. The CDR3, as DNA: TGCGCCAGCAGCCAAGGGAACCTAGCGGGGGGAAAAGAGACCCAGTACTTC.

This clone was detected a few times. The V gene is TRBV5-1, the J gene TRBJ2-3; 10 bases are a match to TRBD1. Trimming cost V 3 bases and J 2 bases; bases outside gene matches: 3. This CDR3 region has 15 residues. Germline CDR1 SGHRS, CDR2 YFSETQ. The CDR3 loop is CASSSGQGPTDTQYF. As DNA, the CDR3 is TGCGCCAGCAGCTCGGGACAGGGGCCCACAGATACGCAGTATTTT. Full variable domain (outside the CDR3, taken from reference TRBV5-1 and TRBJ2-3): KAGVTQTPRYLIKTRGQQVTLSCSPISGHRSVSWYQQTPGQGLQFLFEYFSETQRNKGNFPGRFSGRQFSNSRSEMNVSTLELGDSALYLCASSSGQGPTDTQYFGPGTRLTVL.

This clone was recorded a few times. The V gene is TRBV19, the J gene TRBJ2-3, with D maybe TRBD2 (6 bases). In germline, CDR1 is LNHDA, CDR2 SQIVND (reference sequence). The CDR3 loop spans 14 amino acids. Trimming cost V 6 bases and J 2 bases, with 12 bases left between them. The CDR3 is CASRSWRVTDTQYF. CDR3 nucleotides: TGTGCCAGTAGGTCGTGGAGGGTCACAGATACGCAGTATTTT.

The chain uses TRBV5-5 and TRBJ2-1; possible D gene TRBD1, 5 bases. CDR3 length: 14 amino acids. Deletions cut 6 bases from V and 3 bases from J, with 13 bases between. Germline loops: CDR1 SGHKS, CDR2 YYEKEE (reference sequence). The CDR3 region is CASTPLTVYNEQFF. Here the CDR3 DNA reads TGTGCCAGCACCCCTTTGACAGTCTACAATGAGCAGTTCTTC.

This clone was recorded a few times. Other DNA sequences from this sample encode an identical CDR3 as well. In DNA, the CDR3 is TGTGCCAGCTCACCCACAGTTTACGAGCAGTACTTC. Amino acids: CASSPTVYEQYF. This sequence joins TRBV18 and TRBJ2-7; D gene uncertain. V lost 3 bases and J 4 bases, leaving 7 bases between the germline ends. Germline-derived CDR1 and CDR2 are KGHSH and LQKENI. There are 12 residues in the CDR3.

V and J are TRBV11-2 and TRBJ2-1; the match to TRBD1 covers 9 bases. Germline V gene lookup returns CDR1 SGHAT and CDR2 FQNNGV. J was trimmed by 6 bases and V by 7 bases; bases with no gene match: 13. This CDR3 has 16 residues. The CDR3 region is CASIPTPGQGLNEQFF. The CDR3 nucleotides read TGTGCCAGCATCCCAACCCCGGGACAGGGTCTCAATGAGCAGTTCTTC.

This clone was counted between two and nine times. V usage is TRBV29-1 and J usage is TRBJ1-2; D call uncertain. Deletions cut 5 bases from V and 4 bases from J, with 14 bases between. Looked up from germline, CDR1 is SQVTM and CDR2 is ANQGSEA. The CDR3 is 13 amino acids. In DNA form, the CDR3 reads TGCAGCGTTTTCGCGTCATCGCGCTATGGCTACACCTTC. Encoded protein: CSVFASSRYGYTF. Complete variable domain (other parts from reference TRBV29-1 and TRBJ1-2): SAVISQKPSRDICQRGTSLTIQCQVDSQVTMMFWYRQQPGQSLTLIATANQGSEATYESGFVIDKFPISRPNLTFSTLTVSNMSPEDSSIYLCSVFASSRYGYTFGSGTRLTVV.

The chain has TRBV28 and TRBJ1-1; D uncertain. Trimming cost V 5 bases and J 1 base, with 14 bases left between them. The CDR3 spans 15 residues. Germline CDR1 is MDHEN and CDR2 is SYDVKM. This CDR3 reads CASSPQGGANTEAFF. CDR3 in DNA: TGTGCCAGCAGTCCCCAAGGAGGAGCGAACACTGAAGCTTTCTTT.

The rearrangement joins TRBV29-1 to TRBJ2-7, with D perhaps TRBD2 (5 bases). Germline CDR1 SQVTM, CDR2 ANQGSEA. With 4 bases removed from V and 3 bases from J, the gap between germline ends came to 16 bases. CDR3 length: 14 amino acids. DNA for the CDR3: TGCAGCGTTGCCCGACGTTTCGGGGACTACGAGCAGTACTTC. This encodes CSVARRFGDYEQYF.

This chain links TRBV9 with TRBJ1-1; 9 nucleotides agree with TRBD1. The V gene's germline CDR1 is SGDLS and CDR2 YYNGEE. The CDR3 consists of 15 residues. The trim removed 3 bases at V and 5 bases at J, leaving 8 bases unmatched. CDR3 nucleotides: TGTGCCAGCAGCGCCGATACAGGGGGCCGTACTGAAGCTTTCTTT. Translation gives CASSADTGGRTEAFF. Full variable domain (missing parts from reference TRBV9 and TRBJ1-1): DSGVTQTPKHLITATGQRVTLRCSPRSGDLSVYWYQQSLDQGLQFLIQYYNGEERAKGNILERFSAQQFPDLHSELNLSSLELGDSALYFCASSADTGGRTEAFFGQGTRLTVV.

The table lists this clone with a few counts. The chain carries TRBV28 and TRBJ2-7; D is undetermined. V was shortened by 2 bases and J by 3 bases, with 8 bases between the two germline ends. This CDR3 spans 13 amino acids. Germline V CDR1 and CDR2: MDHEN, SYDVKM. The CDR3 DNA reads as TGTGCCAGCAGTTTACGTCACTACTACGAGCAGTACTTC. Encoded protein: CASSLRHYYEQYF.

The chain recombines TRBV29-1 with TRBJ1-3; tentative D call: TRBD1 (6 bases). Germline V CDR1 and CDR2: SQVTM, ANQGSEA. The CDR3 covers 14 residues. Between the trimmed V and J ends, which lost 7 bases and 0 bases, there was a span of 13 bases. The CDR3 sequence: CSARDIFSGNTIYF. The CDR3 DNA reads TGCAGCGCACGGGACATATTCTCTGGAAACACCATATATTTT. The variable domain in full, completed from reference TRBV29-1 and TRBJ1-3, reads SAVISQKPSRDICQRGTSLTIQCQVDSQVTMMFWYRQQPGQSLTLIATANQGSEATYESGFVIDKFPISRPNLTFSTLTVSNMSPEDSSIYLCSARDIFSGNTIYFGEGSWLTVV.

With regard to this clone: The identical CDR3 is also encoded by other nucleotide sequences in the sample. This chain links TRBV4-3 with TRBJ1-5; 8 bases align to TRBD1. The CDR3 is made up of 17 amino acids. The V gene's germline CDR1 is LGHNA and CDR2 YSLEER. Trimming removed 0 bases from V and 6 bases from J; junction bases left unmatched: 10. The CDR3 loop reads CASSQDHFGQGGQPQHF. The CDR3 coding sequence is TGCGCCAGCAGCCAAGATCACTTCGGACAGGGTGGTCAGCCCCAGCATTTT.

DNA of the CDR3: TGCGCCAGCAGCCAAGATCGGGGACAGGGGAATCAGCCCCAGCATTTT. Translation gives CASSQDRGQGNQPQHF. The chain carries TRBV4-1 and TRBJ1-5; 10 positions agree with TRBD1. CDR3 length equals 16 residues. V dropped 0 bases and J dropped 4; count of bases not matched to a gene: 3. Germline V gene data show CDR1 as MGHRA and CDR2 as YSYEKL.

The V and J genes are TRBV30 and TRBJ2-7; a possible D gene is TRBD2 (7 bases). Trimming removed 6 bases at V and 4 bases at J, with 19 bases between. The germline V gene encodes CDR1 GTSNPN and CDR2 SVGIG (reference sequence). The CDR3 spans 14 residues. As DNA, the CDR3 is TGTGCCTGTCGGGGGAGGGGGGAAGGGTACGAGCAGTACTTC. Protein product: CACRGRGEGYEQYF.

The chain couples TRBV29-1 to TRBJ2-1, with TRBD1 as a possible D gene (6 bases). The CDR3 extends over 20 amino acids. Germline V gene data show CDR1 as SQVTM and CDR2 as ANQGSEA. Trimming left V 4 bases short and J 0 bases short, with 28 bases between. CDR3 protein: CSVVGTKGLSFHSSYNEQFF. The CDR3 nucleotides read TGCAGCGTTGTTGGGACAAAGGGGCTCTCCTTTCATAGCTCCTACAATGAGCAGTTCTTC.

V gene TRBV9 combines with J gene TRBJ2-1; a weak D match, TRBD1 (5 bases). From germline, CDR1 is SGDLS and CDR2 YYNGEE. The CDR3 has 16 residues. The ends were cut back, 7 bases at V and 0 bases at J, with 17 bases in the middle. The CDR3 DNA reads TGTGCCAGCTCGGTTGTAGGGGCGGACTCCTACAATGAGCAGTTCTTC. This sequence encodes CASSVVGADSYNEQFF.

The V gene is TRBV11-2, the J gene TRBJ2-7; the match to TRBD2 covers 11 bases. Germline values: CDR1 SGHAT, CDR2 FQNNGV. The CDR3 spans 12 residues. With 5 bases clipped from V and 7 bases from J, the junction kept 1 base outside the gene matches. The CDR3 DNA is TGTGCCAGCAGCGCTAGCGGGGGGGAGCAGTACTTC. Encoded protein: CASSASGGEQYF.

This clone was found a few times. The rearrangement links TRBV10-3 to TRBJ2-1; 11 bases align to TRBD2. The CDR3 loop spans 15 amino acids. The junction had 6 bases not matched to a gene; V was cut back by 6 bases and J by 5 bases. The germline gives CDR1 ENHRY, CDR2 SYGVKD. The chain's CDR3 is CAIRRLAGSNNEQFF. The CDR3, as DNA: TGTGCCATCAGGCGACTAGCGGGGAGTAACAATGAGCAGTTCTTC.

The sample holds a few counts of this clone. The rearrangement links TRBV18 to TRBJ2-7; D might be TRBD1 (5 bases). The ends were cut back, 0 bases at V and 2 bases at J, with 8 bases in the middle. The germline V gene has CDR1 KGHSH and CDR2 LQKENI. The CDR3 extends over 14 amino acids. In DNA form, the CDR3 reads TGTGCCAGCTCACCACCGGGGCCTGCCTACGAGCAGTACTTC. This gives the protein CASSPPGPAYEQYF.

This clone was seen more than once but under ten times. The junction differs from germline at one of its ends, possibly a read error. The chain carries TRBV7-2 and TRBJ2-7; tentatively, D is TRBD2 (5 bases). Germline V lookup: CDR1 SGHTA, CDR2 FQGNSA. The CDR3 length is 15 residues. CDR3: CASSSILGGPFRRNF. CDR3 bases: TGTGCCAGCAGCTCGATACTAGGCGGACCGTTCCGTAGGAACTTC.